This entry features one T cell receptor beta chain sequence. Each CDR3 protein is one row after TCRdb ran MiXCR on the RT-PCR reads. In the table there are some 150,000 distinct CDR3 sequences, approximately 12% of which are singletons. This specimen belongs to a study of response to subunit inactivated influenza vaccine. There are 14 residues in the CDR3. Trimming took off 2 bases at V and 0 bases at J, with 7 bases between the two ends. Per the germline V gene, CDR1 is PRHDT and CDR2 is FYEKMQ (reference sequence). A further study also used this sample, focusing on T cells expressing NK-cell markers. That paper states: Template switching by 5'RACE with UMIs generated the TCR beta cDNA. Several experiments confined sorting to alpha-beta TCR T cells with an anti-gamma-delta TCR antibody. Dominant NKG2C+ clonotype frequencies of roughly 1.0-8% of CD8+ T cells were measured in about six donors.

This sample comprised CD8+ T cells sorted from PBMCs, obtained approximately 12 days after vaccination. This receptor was taken from a man aged 50 to 60 who received an inactivated influenza vaccine. The J gene is TRBJ2-5, the V gene TRBV13; no clear D gene. CDR3 sequence: CASSLHGYQETQYF. DNA for the CDR3: TGTGCCAGCAGCTTACACGGCTACCAAGAGACCCAGTACTTC.